The present TCR beta chain was sequenced within a study of blood T cell repertoires in COVID-19. This clone has only one observation. The protocol was immunoSEQ multiplex PCR, while the TCRdb copy is restricted to in-frame clones and leaves out a portion. The sample lists around 360,000 clones; roughly 87% were seen once. Germline loops: CDR1 MDHEN, CDR2 SYDVKM. V lost 4 bases and J lost 4, with 8 bases in between. This CDR3 has 13 amino acids. This TCR came from a woman in her twenties or thirties who had recovered from COVID-19. Sequencing input: PBMCs or T cells enriched from blood (not recorded which). V usage is TRBV28 and J usage is TRBJ2-1; a weak D match, TRBD2 (5 bases). CDR3 nucleotides: TGTGCCAGCAGTTCGGACTCGTACAATGAGCAGTTCTTC. Translating gives CASSSDSYNEQFF.